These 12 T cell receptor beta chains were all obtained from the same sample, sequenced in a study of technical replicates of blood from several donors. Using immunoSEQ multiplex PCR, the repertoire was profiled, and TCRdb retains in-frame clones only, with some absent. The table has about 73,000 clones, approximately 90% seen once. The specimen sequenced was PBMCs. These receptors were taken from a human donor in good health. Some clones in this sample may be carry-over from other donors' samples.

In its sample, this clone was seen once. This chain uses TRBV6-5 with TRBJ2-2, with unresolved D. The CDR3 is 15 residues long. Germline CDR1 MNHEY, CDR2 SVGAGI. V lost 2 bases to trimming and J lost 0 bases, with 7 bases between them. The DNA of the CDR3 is TGTGCCAGCAGTTACAGTGCGCCGAACACCGGGGAGCTGTTTTTT. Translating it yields CASSYSAPNTGELFF.

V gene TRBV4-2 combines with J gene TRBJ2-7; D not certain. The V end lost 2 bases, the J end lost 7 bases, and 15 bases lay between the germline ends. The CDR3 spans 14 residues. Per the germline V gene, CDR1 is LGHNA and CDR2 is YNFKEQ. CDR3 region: CASSQIWRSGEQYF. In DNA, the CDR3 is TGTGCCAGCAGCCAAATCTGGCGGTCCGGGGAGCAGTACTTC.

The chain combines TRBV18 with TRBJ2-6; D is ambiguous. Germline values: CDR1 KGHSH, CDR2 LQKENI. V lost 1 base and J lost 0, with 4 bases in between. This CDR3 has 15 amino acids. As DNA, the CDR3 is TGTGCCAGCTCACCACAAGCCTCTGGGGCCAACGTCCTGACTTTC. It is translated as CASSPQASGANVLTF.

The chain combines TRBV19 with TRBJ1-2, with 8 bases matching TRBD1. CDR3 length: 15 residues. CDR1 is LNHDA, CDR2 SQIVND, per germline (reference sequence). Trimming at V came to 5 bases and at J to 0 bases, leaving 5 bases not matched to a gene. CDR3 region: CASSFQTGANYGYTF. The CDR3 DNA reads TGTGCCAGTAGTTTTCAGACAGGGGCTAACTATGGCTACACCTTC.

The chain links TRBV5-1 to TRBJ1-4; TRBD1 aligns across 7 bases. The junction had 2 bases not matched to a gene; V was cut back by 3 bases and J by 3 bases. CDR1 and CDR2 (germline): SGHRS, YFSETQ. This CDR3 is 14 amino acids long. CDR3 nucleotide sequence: TGCGCCAGCAGCTACGGGACAGCTAATGAAAAACTGTTTTTT. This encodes CASSYGTANEKLFF.

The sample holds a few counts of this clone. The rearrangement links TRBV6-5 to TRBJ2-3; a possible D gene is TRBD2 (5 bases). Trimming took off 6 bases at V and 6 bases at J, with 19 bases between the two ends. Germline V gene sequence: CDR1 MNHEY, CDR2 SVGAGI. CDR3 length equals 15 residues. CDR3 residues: CASSPSPTLADTQYF. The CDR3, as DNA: TGTGCCAGCAGCCCCTCGCCGACCCTAGCCGATACGCAGTATTTT.

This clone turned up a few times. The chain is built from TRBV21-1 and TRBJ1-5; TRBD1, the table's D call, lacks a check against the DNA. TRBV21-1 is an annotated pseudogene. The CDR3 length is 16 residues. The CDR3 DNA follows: TGTGCCAGCAGCGGACAGGGGGTGGATAGCAATCAGCCCCAGCATTTT. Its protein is CASSGQGVDSNQPQHF.

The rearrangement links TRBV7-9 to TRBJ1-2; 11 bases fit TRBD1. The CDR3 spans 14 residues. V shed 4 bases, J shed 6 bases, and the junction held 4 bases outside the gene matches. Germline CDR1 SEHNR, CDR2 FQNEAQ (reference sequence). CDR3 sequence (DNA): TGTGCCAGCAGCTCGGACAGGGGGCTGGATGGCTACACCTTC. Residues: CASSSDRGLDGYTF.

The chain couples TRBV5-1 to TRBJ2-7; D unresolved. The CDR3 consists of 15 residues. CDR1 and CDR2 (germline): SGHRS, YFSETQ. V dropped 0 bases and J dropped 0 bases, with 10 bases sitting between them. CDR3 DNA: TGCGCCAGCAGCTTGGACTATCCCAGCTCCTACGAGCAGTACTTC. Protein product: CASSLDYPSSYEQYF.

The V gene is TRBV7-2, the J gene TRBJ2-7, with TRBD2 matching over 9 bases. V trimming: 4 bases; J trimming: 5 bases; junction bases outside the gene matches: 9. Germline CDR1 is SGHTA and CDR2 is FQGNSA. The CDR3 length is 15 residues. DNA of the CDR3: TGTGCCAGCAGCTCTCGGGCGGGAGGGAGTAACGAGCAGTACTTC. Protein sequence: CASSSRAGGSNEQYF.

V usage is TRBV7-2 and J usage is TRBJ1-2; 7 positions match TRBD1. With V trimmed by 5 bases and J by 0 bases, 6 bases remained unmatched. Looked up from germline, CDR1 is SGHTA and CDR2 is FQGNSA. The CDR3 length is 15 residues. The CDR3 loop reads CASSPYRGANYGYTF. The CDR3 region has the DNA TGTGCCAGCAGCCCTTACAGGGGAGCTAACTATGGCTACACCTTC.

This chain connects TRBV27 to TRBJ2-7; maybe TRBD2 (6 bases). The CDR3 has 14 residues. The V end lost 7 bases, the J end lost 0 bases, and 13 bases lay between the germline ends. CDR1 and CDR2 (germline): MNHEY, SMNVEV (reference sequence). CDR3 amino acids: CASIDSGGSYEQYF. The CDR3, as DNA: TGTGCCAGCATCGACTCCGGGGGCTCCTACGAGCAGTACTTC.